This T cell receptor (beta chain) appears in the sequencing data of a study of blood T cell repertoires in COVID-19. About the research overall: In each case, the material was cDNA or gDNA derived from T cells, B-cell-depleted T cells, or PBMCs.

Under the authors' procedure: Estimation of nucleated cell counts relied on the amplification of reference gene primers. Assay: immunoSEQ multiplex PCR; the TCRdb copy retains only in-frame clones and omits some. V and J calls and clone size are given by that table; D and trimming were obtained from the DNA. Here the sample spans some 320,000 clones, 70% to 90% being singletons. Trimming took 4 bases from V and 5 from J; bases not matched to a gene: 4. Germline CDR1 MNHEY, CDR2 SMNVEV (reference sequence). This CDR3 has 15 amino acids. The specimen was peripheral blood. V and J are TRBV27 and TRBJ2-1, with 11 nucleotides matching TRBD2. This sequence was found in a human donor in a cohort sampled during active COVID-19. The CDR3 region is CASSSTSGGHNEQFF. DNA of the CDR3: TGTGCCAGCAGTTCAACTAGCGGGGGCCACAATGAGCAGTTCTTC.